The entry below describes one T cell receptor beta chain. The target of this receptor is not known. The sample holds no much larger clone one base away, and base qualities are not on file. Using the deep immunoSEQ assay, TCR CDR3 regions were amplified from genomic DNA by multiplex PCR. Extracted genomic DNA from each cell subset was spread evenly across all wells of several immunoSEQ 96-well plates, with each plate serving as a replicate. For sorted subsets, each replicate PCR was loaded with roughly 190 ng genomic DNA, equivalent to 25,000 to 35,000 T cell genomes. Purified libraries were quantified with a Qubit 3.0 fluorometer, sized on a Bioanalyzer 2100, and re-quantified with the KAPA Library Quantification kit. A separate single-read 150-cycle Illumina NextSeq 550 flow cell was used to sequence each immunoSEQ 96-well plate. The original methods were these. Because only junctional sequences without quality scores were contained in the immunoSEQ output, filtering matching that applied to full-length reads could not be performed. Sequences were annotated with PyIR, a Python wrapper for IgBLAST v1.9, and V/J genes and CDR3 were assigned using IMGT germline references. Reads were removed for weak V/J assignments (E-value above 1e-6), missing CDR3, stop codons, out-of-frame junctions, or ambiguous translated residues. A V3J clonotype was defined by an identical inferred V gene, J gene, and CDR3 amino acid sequence. Percentage overlap between repertoires was calculated by dividing the number of shared unique clonotypes by the size of the smaller repertoire. RTK rarefaction, the Chao1 estimator, and Recon v2.1 estimates of unobserved clonotypes were used to assess repertoire richness. Generation probabilities for all TCRbeta clonotypes obtained by the gDNA method from a few donors were computed using OLGA. The source is immuneACCESS, and TCRdb retained only in-frame sequences with V and J called. Part of the clones is not carried over; for the studies checked, unresolved V genes explain less than half of this, and the remainder is unexplained. From that table come the V and J calls and clone size; the DNA was used to work out D and trimming. The sample table holds about 680,000 clones, of which about 90% were seen once. The biggest ten clones account for approximately 25% of the sample.

This sample is drawn from a study of shared clonotypes between healthy human individuals (dated by TCRdb to 2018 to 2021). Some background on the complete study: A few men and a couple of women, aged 18 to 49 years, made up the cohort. To estimate repertoire size and how much clonotype sharing occurs between individuals, the study deeply sequenced the blood TCR repertoires of five healthy adults. Each donor's leukapheresis produced roughly between about 0.9 and 9.5 billion PBMCs. Libraries were prepared and TCR repertoires were sequenced by different laboratories using diverse techniques, in order to increase sequencing depth and limit assay-specific biases. For each donor, three plates each were used for CD4 naive and CD4 memory, two plates were used for CD8 naive, and one plate was used for CD8 memory. What the work shows at the level of the full study, not this receptor alone: Because the study included a small number of donors, the genetic and exposure-history diversity represented was limited. Pairwise subsampling indicated that sequencing depth was expected to affect the degree of clonotype sharing among donors. Across a handful of donors, around 5% of naive CD4, roughly 3.5% of naive CD8, under 2.5% of memory CD4, and approximately 0.42% of memory CD8 clonotypes were shared. Incomplete sequencing was indicated by rarefaction of sorted-subset datasets, despite the large sequencing depth. Naive subsets generally had larger estimated clonotype richness than memory subsets. Clonotypes shared by all four sorted-subset donors showed higher generation probabilities than non-shared clonotypes. Sampling was limited to blood, and TCR repertoires in tissue likely differ from TCR repertoires in blood.

From cysteine to phenylalanine, the CDR3 is 16 amino acids long. Just the 48-base CDR3 DNA is kept, in frame starting at base 1. Sequences SNHLY (CDR1) and FYNNEI (CDR2) are obtained from the germline V gene. After removal of 5 bases from V and 4 bases from J, the junction retains 6 bases not matched to a gene. CD8 naive samples were obtained by positive selection for CCR7 among CD45RO-negative cells, yielding a CD45RA+CCR7+ population from which TemRA cells were excluded. The donors were healthy, HIV-negative adults with no recently reported acute infections or vaccinations. Only Caucasian adults living in Nashville, Tennessee, USA were represented among the donors. After blood collection by leukapheresis, PBMCs were isolated using Ficoll-Histopaque density gradient centrifugation and then cryopreserved in the vapor phase of liquid nitrogen. Analytical flow cytometry was used to check the purity and quantity of each magnetically sorted T cell population. Each sorted fraction had its genomic DNA isolated and then quantified by UV absorbance on a Nanodrop 2000c.

The chain is assembled from TRBV2 and TRBJ2-1; 12 nucleotides in the junction match TRBD2. The sequence was collected from a man aged 30 to 39 in good health. The sequencing sample was made of naive CD8+ T cells sorted from blood. The sample's cell subset or site label, in plain terms: CD45RA+CCR7+. The DNA sequence follows: TGTGCCAGCAGTCGACTAGCGGGAGCGGCTTACAATGAGCAGTTCTTC. Protein translation: CASSRLAGAAYNEQFF. With the portions outside the CDR3 filled from the reference TRBV2 and TRBJ2-1 genes, the complete variable region becomes EPEVTQTPSHQVTQMGQEVILRCVPISNHLYFYWYRQILGQKVEFLVSFYNNEISEKSEIFDDQFSVERPDGSNFTLKIRSTKLEDSAMYFCASSRLAGAAYNEQFFGPGTRLTVL.